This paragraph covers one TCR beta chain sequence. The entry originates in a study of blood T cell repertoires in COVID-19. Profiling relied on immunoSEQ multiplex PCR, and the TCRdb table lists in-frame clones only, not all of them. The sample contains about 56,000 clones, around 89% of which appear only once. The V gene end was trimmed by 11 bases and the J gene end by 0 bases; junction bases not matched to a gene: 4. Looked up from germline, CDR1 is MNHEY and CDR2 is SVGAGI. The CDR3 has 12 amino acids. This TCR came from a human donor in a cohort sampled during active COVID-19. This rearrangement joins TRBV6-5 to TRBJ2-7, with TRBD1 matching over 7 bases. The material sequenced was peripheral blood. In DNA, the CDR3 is TGTGCCGGGGACAGTAACTCCTACGAGCAGTACTTC. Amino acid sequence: CAGDSNSYEQYF.